These T cell receptor beta chains were read from a single sample in a study of CD8+ T cells in alopecia areata. Some clones are missing from TCRdb's copy, which holds only in-frame ones; the method was immunoSEQ multiplex PCR. The repertoire holds 200,000 to 250,000 clones, with around 57% as singletons. This material consisted of CD4+ T cells sorted from blood, taken at week 4, from a patient treated with tofacitinib. Receptors originate from a human donor with alopecia areata. Each CDR3 is given with its conserved first and last residue. The order of the fields is D gene, V gene, clone size, J gene, CDR3 DNA, CDR3 protein. D genes are given only for firm matches. Clone size is given for some rows only: seen once, a few or many times, or a class if the clone is expanded.

>.|TRBV10-3|.|TRBJ2-7
TGTGCCATCAGCGTCATGGGCTACGAGCAGTACTTC
CAISVMGYEQYF
>.|TRBV29-1|once|TRBJ2-1
TGCAGCGTTGTATCAAGTAGCTCCTACAATGAGCAGTTCTTC
CSVVSSSSYNEQFF
>.|TRBV23-1|.|TRBJ1-1
TGCGCCAGCAGTCAAAAGAGGAACACTGAAGCTTTCTTT
CASSQKRNTEAFF
>.|TRBV7-9|few|TRBJ1-1
TGTGCCAGCAGCCCAGGGGAAGGCACTGAAGCTTTCTTT
CASSPGEGTEAFF
>.|TRBV7-2|.|TRBJ1-2
TGTGCCAGCAGCTCCTCATCCCCTAACTATGGCTACACCTTC
CASSSSSPNYGYTF
>TRBD1|TRBV30|few|TRBJ2-7
TGTGCCTGGTCCGGGGCAGGGGGAGCTTACGAGCAGTACTTC
CAWSGAGGAYEQYF
>.|TRBV25-1|.|TRBJ1-2
TGTGCCAGTCAGCCACCGGGGATCAATGGCTACACCTTC
CASQPPGINGYTF
>.|TRBV7-2|few|TRBJ1-2
TGTGCCAGCAGCTTATCCCAAGTGGCGGGACTATATGGCTACACCTTC
CASSLSQVAGLYGYTF
>.|TRBV6-6|.|TRBJ2-1
TGTGCCAGCAGTTACCCGGCCCGCAACGAGCAGTTCTTC
CASSYPARNEQFF
>TRBD1|TRBV29-1|.|TRBJ2-3
TGCAGCGTTGACGGGACAGGGAGCACAGATACGCAGTATTTT
CSVDGTGSTDTQYF
>.|TRBV30|few|TRBJ2-6
TGTGCCTTGACTAGCTCTGGGGCCAACGTCCTGACTTTC
CALTSSGANVLTF
>TRBD1|TRBV6-5|.|TRBJ1-2
TGTGCCAGCACTGACGGACAGGTTTATGGCTACACCTTC
CASTDGQVYGYTF
>.|TRBV15|.|TRBJ1-2
TGTGCCACCAGCAGAGATACCGGACAGTACTATGGCTACACCTTC
CATSRDTGQYYGYTF
>TRBD2|TRBV7-2|.|TRBJ2-1
TGTGCCAGCAGCTTGGGACTAGCCTACAATGAGCAGTTCTTC
CASSLGLAYNEQFF
>.|TRBV14|many|TRBJ2-6
TGTGCCAGCAGCACACTCTCTGGGGCCAACGTCCTGACTTTC
CASSTLSGANVLTF
>TRBD2|TRBV2|.|TRBJ2-1
TGTGCCAGCAGTGAGGGACTAGCGGTATCCTACAATGAGCAGTTCTTC
CASSEGLAVSYNEQFF
>.|TRBV29-1|once|TRBJ1-2
TGCAGCGTCTACCAGACAGTCAAGGACTACACCTTC
CSVYQTVKDYTF
>.|TRBV18|.|TRBJ2-5
TGTGCCAGCTCACCAAACTCGGGGCTGAGAGAGACCCAGTACTTC
CASSPNSGLRETQYF
>TRBD1|TRBV5-6|.|TRBJ1-5
TGTGCCAGCAGCTTGGGACAGGGTGTAGGTCAGCCCCAGCATTTT
CASSLGQGVGQPQHF
>.|TRBV19|.|TRBJ1-5
TGTGCCAGTAGTTTCAGGGAAAGCAATCAGCCCCAGCATTTT
CASSFRESNQPQHF
>.|TRBV9|.|TRBJ2-5
TGTGCCAGCAGCGGCGACAGCCGGGCGGGGACCCAGTACTTC
CASSGDSRAGTQYF
>TRBD2|TRBV2|.|TRBJ2-3
TGTGCCAGCTCTAGCGGGGAGGAGGGCACAGATACGCAGTATTTT
CASSSGEEGTDTQYF